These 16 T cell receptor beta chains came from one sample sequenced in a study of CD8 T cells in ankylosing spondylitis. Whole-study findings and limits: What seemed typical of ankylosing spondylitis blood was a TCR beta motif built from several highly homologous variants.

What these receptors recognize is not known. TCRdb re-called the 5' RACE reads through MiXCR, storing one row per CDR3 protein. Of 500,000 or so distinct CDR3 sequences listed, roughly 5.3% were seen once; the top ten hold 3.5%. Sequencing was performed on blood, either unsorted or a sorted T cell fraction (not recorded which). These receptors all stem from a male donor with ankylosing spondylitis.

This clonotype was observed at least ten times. CDR3 residues: CASSFPAVEADTQYF. CDR3 coding DNA: TGTGCCAGCAGTTTCCCAGCGGTGGAAGCAGATACGCAGTATTTT. The chain recombines TRBV12-3 or TRBV12-4 with TRBJ2-3; D is possibly TRBD2 (5 bases). This CDR3 spans 15 amino acids. V gave up 3 bases and J gave up 4 bases, with 14 bases separating them.

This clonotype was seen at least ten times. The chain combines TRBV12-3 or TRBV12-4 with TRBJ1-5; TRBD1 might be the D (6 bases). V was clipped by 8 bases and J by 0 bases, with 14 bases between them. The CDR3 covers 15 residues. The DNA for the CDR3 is TGTGCCAGCGGTCAGACAGGCTATAGCAATCAGCCCCAGCATTTT. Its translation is CASGQTGYSNQPQHF.

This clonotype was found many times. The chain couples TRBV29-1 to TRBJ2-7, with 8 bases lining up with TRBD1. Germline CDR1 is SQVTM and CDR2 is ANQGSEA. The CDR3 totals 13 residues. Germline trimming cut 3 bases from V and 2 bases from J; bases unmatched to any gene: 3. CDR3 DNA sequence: TGCAGCGTTGAGGCAGGGGGCGCCTACGAGCAGTACTTC. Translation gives CSVEAGGAYEQYF.

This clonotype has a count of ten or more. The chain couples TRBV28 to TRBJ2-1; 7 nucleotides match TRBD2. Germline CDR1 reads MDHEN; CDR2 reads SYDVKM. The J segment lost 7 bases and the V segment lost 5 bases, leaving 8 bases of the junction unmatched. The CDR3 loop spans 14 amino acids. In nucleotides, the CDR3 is TGTGCCAGCAGTCGGACTAGGTCGAGGAATGAGCAGTTCTTC. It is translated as CASSRTRSRNEQFF. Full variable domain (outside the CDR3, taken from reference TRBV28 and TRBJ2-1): DVKVTQSSRYLVKRTGEKVFLECVQDMDHENMFWYRQDPGLGLRLIYFSYDVKMKEKGDIPEGYSVSREKKERFSLILESASTNQTSMYLCASSRTRSRNEQFFGPGTRLTVL.

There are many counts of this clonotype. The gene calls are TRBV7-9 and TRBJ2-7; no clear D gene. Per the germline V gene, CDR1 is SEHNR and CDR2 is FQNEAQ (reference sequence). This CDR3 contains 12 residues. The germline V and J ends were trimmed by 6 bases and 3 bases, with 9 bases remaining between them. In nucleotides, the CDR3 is TGTGCCAGCAGGTCAGGCCGCTACGAGCAGTACTTC. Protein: CASRSGRYEQYF.

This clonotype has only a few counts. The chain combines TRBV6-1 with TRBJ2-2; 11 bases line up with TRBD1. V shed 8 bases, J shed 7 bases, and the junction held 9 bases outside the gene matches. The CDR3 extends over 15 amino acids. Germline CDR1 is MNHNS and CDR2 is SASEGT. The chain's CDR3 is CASRGTGGRYGELFF. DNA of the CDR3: TGTGCCAGCCGTGGGACAGGGGGTCGGTACGGGGAGCTGTTTTTT.

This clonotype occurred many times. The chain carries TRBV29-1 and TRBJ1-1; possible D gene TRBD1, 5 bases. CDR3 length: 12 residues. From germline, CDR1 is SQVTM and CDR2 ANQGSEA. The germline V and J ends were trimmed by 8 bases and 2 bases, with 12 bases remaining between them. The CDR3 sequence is CSLRDPNTEAFF. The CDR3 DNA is TGCAGCCTACGGGACCCAAACACTGAAGCTTTCTTT.

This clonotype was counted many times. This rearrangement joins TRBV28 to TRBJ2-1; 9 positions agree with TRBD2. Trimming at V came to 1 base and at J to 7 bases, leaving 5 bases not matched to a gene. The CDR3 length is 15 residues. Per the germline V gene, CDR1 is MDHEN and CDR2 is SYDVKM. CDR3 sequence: CASSLYAGGGNEQFF. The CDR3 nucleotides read TGTGCCAGCAGTTTATACGCGGGAGGGGGGAATGAGCAGTTCTTC.

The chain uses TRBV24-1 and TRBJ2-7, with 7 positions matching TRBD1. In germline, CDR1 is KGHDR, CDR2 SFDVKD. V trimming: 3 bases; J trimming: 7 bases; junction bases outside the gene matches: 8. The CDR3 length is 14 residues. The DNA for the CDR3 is TGTGCCACCAGTGATAAAGAAGGGACAGATGAGCAGTACTTC. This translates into CATSDKEGTDEQYF.

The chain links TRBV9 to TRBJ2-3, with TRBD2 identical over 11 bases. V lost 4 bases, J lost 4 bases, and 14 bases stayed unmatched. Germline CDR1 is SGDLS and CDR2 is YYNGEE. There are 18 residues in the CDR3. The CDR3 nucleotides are TGTGCCAGCAGCACCCGGGGTAGCGGGAGGGCCCCCGCAGATACGCAGTATTTT. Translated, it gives CASSTRGSGRAPADTQYF.

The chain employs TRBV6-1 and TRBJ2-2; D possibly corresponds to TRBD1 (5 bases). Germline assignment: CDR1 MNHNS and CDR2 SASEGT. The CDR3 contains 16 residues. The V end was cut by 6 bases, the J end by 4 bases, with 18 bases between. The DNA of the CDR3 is TGTGCCAGCAGCCCACGGCTAGGGGCTGGCACCGGGGAGCTGTTTTTT. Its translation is CASSPRLGAGTGELFF.

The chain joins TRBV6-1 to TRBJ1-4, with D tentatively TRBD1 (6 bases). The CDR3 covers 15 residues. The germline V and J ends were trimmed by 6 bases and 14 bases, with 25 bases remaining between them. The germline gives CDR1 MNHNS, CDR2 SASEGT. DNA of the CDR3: TGTGCCAGCAGCGCGGGCCAGGGGACGTGGGCTAGGCTGTTTTTT. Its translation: CASSAGQGTWARLFF.

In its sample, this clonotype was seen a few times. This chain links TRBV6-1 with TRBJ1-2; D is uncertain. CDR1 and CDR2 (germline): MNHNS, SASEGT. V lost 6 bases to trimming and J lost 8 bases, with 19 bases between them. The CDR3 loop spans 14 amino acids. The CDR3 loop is CASSSPGLYSGYTF. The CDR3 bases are TGTGCCAGCAGCTCCCCGGGTCTTTATAGCGGCTACACCTTC.

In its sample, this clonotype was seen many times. The CDR3 DNA is TGTGCCAGCAGTTTGGGGGCGGGCGGGCATCAGCCCCAGCATTTT. This encodes CASSLGAGGHQPQHF. This chain uses TRBV12-3 or TRBV12-4 with TRBJ1-5; tentative D call: TRBD1 (6 bases). The germline V and J ends were trimmed by 3 bases and 5 bases, with 14 bases remaining between them. The CDR3 spans 15 residues.

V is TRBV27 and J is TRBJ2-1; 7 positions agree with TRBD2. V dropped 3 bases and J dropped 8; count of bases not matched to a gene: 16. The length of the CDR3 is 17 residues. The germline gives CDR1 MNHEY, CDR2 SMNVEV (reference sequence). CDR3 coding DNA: TGTGCCAGCAGTTTCTCAATTACCCCGACTAGCAGAGATGAGCAGTTCTTC. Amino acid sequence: CASSFSITPTSRDEQFF.

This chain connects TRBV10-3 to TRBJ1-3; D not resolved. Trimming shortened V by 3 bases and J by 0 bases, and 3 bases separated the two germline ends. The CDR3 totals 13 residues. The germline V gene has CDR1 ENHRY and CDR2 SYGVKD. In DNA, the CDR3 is TGTGCCATCAGTGACTACTCTGGAAACACCATATATTTT. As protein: CAISDYSGNTIYF.